This T cell receptor (beta chain) was recovered during a study of technical replicates of blood from a handful of donors. Clones were read by immunoSEQ multiplex PCR, and TCRdb kept only the in-frame ones, dropping some. The data hold about 13,000 clones, with 95% observed a single time. CDR3 length: 14 amino acids. CDR1 is SGHRS and CDR2 is YFSETQ in the germline V gene. Germline trimming cut 4 bases from V and 6 bases from J; bases unmatched to any gene: 3. Input material: PBMCs. The receptor was derived from a human donor in good health. The chain couples TRBV5-1 to TRBJ2-2, with 10 bases fitting TRBD1. CDR3 coding DNA: TGCGCCAGCAGCATGGGACAGGGGTCCGGGGAGCTGTTTTTT. Encoded protein: CASSMGQGSGELFF.